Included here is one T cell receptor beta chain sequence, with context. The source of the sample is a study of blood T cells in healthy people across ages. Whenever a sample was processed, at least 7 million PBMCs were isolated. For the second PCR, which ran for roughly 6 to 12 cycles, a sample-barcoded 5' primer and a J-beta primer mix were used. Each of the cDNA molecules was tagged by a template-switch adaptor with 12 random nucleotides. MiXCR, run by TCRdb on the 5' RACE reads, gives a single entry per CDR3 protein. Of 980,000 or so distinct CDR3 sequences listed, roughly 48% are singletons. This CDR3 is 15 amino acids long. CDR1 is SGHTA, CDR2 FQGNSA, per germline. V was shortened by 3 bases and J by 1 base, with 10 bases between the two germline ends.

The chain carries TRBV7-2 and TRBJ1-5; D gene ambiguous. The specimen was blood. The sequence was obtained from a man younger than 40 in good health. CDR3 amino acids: CASSFDLGSNQPQHF. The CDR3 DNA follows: TGTGCCAGCAGCTTTGATCTGGGAAGCAATCAGCCCCAGCATTTT.